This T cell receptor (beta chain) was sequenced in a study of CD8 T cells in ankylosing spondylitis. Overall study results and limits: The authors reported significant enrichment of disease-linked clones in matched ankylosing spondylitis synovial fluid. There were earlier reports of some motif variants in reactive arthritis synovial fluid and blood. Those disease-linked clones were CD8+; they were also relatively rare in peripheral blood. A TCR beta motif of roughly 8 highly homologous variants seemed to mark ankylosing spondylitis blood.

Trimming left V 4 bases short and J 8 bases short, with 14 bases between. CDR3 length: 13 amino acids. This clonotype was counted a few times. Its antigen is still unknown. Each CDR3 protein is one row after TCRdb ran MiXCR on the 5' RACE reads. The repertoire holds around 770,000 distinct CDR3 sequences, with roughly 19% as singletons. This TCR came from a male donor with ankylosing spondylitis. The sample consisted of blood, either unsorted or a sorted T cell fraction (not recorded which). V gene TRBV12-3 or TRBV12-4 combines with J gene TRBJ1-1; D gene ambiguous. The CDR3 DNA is TGTGCCAGCAGTTCAGACTCGGCCGAGGAAGCTTTCTTT. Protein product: CASSSDSAEEAFF.